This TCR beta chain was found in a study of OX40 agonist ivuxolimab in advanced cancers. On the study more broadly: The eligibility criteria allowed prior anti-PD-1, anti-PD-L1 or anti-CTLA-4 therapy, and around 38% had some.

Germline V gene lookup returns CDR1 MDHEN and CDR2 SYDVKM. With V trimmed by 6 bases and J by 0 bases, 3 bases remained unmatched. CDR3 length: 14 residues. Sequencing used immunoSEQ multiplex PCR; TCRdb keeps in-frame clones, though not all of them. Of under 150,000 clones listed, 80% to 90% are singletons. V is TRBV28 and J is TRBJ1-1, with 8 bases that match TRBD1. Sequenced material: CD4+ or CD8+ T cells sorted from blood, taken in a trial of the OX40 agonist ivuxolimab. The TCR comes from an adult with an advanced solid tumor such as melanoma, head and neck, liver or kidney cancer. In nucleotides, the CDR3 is TGTGCCAGCAGAAGGGGACAGGTGAACACTGAAGCTTTCTTT. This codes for CASRRGQVNTEAFF. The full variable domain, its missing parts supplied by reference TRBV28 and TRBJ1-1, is DVKVTQSSRYLVKRTGEKVFLECVQDMDHENMFWYRQDPGLGLRLIYFSYDVKMKEKGDIPEGYSVSREKKERFSLILESASTNQTSMYLCASRRGQVNTEAFFGQGTRLTVV.